The clone carrying this TCR beta chain was recorded many times. This sample was taken from a study of CD8 T cells in ankylosing spondylitis. It was by quantitative 5'-RACE with molecular barcodes that TCR beta libraries were made. Each CDR3 protein gets one entry after TCRdb re-called the 5' RACE reads with MiXCR. The table records about 130,000 distinct CDR3 sequences, 7% to 10% of them present only once. Germline lookup yields CDR1 MGHRA and CDR2 YSYEKL. This CDR3 contains 13 residues. V lost 3 bases and J lost 3, with 8 bases in between. Material for sequencing was blood, either unsorted or a sorted T cell fraction (not recorded which). The gene calls are TRBV4-1 and TRBJ2-5, with D maybe TRBD2 (5 bases). This TCR was sampled from a male donor with ankylosing spondylitis or in good health (not recorded which). The CDR3 sequence: CASSHDGEETQYF. The CDR3 bases are TGCGCCAGCAGCCACGACGGGGAAGAGACCCAGTACTTC.